This TCR beta chain came from a study of T cell responses to AZD1222 COVID-19 vaccine. Study conclusions and caveats: The donor group comprised mostly white British people and more females; the analysis possibly underestimated clonal diversity. Dominant at 160-218 and 743-854, vaccine-associated CD4 TCRs also spanned spike. With two AZD1222 doses given, Spike-specific TCR breadth and depth both rose.

In germline, CDR1 is SGDLS, CDR2 YYNGEE. V lost 0 bases, J lost 4 bases, and 11 bases lay in between. CDR3 length: 15 residues. TCRdb's copy holds only in-frame clones and misses some; the assay was immunoSEQ multiplex PCR. The sample has about 150,000 clones, 80% to 90% seen once. A remark on this clone: Its antigen is not identified.

The sequence derives from an adult in good health. This sequence joins TRBV9 and TRBJ2-1; maybe TRBD2 (6 bases). This specimen consisted of peripheral blood, obtained on day 0 of AZD1222 vaccination. CDR3 sequence reads: CASSVATSSYNEQFF. The CDR3 DNA follows: TGTGCCAGCAGCGTAGCAACTAGCTCTTACAATGAGCAGTTCTTC.